Below, 11 T cell receptor beta chains from the same sample are listed, as sequenced in a study of blood T cell repertoires in COVID-19 (dated by TCRdb to the early 2020s). The receptor library was made with the immunoSEQ multiplex PCR assay. TCRdb carries this immuneACCESS record with in-frame sequences only. Its versions omit some clonotypes, under half of them owing to an unresolved V gene in the studies checked, with the rest unexplained. The sample contains 200,000 to 250,000 clones, around nine tenths of them found a single time. The ten largest clones represent 2% to 2.5% of the sample. Sample: peripheral blood. These receptors all come from a woman aged 35 to 49 who had recovered from COVID-19.

V is TRBV2 and J is TRBJ1-5; 10 positions agree with TRBD1. Per germline, CDR1 SNHLY and CDR2 FYNNEI. V was pared by 8 bases and J by 7 bases, with 8 bases of the junction left unmatched. The length of the CDR3 is 14 residues. The CDR3 reads CASGLDRGRQPQHF. The CDR3 DNA follows: TGTGCCAGCGGGCTGGACAGGGGGAGGCAGCCCCAGCATTTT. Based on the CDR3 plus reference TRBV2 and TRBJ1-5, the full variable domain is EPEVTQTPSHQVTQMGQEVILRCVPISNHLYFYWYRQILGQKVEFLVSFYNNEISEKSEIFDDQFSVERPDGSNFTLKIRSTKLEDSAMYFCASGLDRGRQPQHFGDGTRLSIL.

This sequence joins TRBV6-4 and TRBJ1-6, with 8 bases matching TRBD1. Germline-derived CDR1 and CDR2 are MRHNA and SNTAGT. The CDR3 has 14 residues. Trimming at V came to 3 bases and at J to 5 bases, leaving 0 bases not matched to a gene. The CDR3 region is CASSEDRDNSPLHF. The CDR3 DNA reads TGTGCCAGCAGTGAGGACAGGGATAATTCACCCCTCCACTTT.

The count of this clone is one. The V gene is TRBV24-1, the J gene TRBJ2-1; 9 nucleotides align to TRBD1. The CDR3 sequence is 15 residues long. V was clipped by 4 bases and J by 5 bases; unmatched bases: 5. The germline CDR1 and CDR2 sequences are KGHDR and SFDVKD. The CDR3 DNA reads TGTGCCACCAGTGAACCCGGGACAGGGAACAATGAGCAGTTCTTC. This gives the protein CATSEPGTGNNEQFF.

This chain connects TRBV19 to TRBJ2-2; no clear D gene. Germline V gives CDR1 LNHDA, CDR2 SQIVND (reference sequence). This CDR3 is 12 amino acids long. The V end was cut by 5 bases, the J end by 6 bases, with 7 bases between. CDR3 sequence (DNA): TGTGCCAGTAGTGAGATACCCGGGGAGCTGTTTTTT. It is translated as CASSEIPGELFF.

This rearrangement joins TRBV27 to TRBJ2-7, with TRBD2 matching over 11 bases. Germline CDR1 reads MNHEY; CDR2 reads SMNVEV (reference sequence). This CDR3 comprises 17 residues. V dropped 7 bases and J dropped 2; count of bases not matched to a gene: 13. The CDR3 protein is CASTPRAVAGGPYEQYF. Written as DNA, the CDR3 is TGTGCCAGCACCCCCAGGGCAGTAGCGGGAGGGCCCTACGAGCAGTACTTC.

This sequence joins TRBV6-1 and TRBJ1-2; the D gene is possibly TRBD1 (5 bases). The CDR3 is made up of 16 amino acids. From germline, CDR1 is MNHNS and CDR2 SASEGT. Trimming took off 1 base at V and 0 bases at J, with 12 bases between the two ends. The CDR3 DNA is TGTGCCAGCAGTGAAGATTGGGGGGTCCCTAACTATGGCTACACCTTC. Residues: CASSEDWGVPNYGYTF.

This rearrangement joins TRBV28 to TRBJ1-1; 9 positions match TRBD1. The CDR3 consists of 14 residues. In germline, CDR1 is MDHEN, CDR2 SYDVKM. The V and J ends lost 4 bases and 5 bases, in that order; junction bases with no gene match: 5. CDR3 DNA sequence: TGTGCCAGCAGTTCACAGGGGGCGCGGACTGAAGCTTTCTTT. Its protein product is CASSSQGARTEAFF.

This sequence joins TRBV21-1 and TRBJ2-7; TRBD2, the table's D call, lacks a check against the DNA. TRBV21-1 is marked as a pseudogene. The CDR3 is 15 residues long. The CDR3 sequence: CASSPREVKGCEQYF. For the CDR3, the DNA is TGTGCCAGCAGCCCAAGGGAGGTTAAGGGTTGCGAGCAGTACTTC.

This chain uses TRBV6-5 with TRBJ1-4; D is undetermined. V lost 0 bases to trimming and J lost 8 bases, with 13 bases between them. The CDR3 has 15 amino acids. Germline CDR1 MNHEY, CDR2 SVGAGI. CDR3 sequence: CASSYSRGGGEKLFF. DNA of the CDR3: TGTGCCAGCAGTTACTCGAGAGGCGGCGGGGAAAAACTGTTTTTT.

The table lists this clone with a few counts. V usage is TRBV29-1 and J usage is TRBJ1-1; D call uncertain. The CDR3 is made up of 13 amino acids. Trimming removed 5 bases from V and 1 base from J, with 11 bases in between. The V gene's germline CDR1 is SQVTM and CDR2 ANQGSEA. The CDR3 DNA reads TGCAGCGTTCGGACCGGAGGGAACACTGAAGCTTTCTTT. Translated: CSVRTGGNTEAFF.

The rearrangement joins TRBV7-2 to TRBJ1-1; D is perhaps TRBD1 (5 bases). Per the germline V gene, CDR1 is SGHTA and CDR2 is FQGNSA. Trimming left V 3 bases short and J 1 base short, with 9 bases between. The length of the CDR3 is 14 residues. DNA of the CDR3: TGTGCCAGCAGCTTCCGGAGGGGGAACACTGAAGCTTTCTTT. As protein: CASSFRRGNTEAFF.